The next 30 T cell receptor beta chains were all read from a single sample in a study of tumor-infiltrating lymphocytes in oesophageal squamous cell carcinoma. TCRdb re-analysed the PCR reads in MiXCR, keeping a single row per CDR3 protein. The repertoire holds roughly 19,000 distinct CDR3 sequences, with about two fifths as singletons. Sequenced sample: normal esophageal tissue next to the tumor. These receptors were collected from a male donor with esophageal squamous cell carcinoma.

The gene calls are TRBV12-3 or TRBV12-4 and TRBJ1-1; D might be TRBD2 (6 bases). The J call is doubtful: the DNA matches TRBJ2-1 better. The CDR3 is made up of 12 amino acids. This CDR3 is CASTLAANEQFF. DNA for the CDR3: TGTGCCAGTACATTAGCGGCGAATGAGCAGTTCTTC.

In this sample, this clonotype turned up many times. A much more abundant neighbour one base away suggests this may be a read error. V and J are TRBV7-8 and TRBJ2-5, with 10 nucleotides matching TRBD2. CDR1 SGHVS and CDR2 FQNEAQ come from the germline V gene. Trimming removed 4 bases from V and 11 bases from J; junction bases left unmatched: 16. The CDR3 runs to 16 residues. DNA for the CDR3: TGTGCCAGCAGCTCCCTGGGGACTAGCGCTTACAATGAGCAGTACTTC. It yields the protein CASSSLGTSAYNEQYF.

J is TRBJ2-7 and V is TRBV6-1, with unresolved D. V was cut by 0 bases and J by 7 bases, with 25 bases left in between. The CDR3 runs to 18 residues. Germline CDR1 and CDR2: MNHNS and SASEGT. The CDR3 loop is CASSEAGIGLSSYNEQYF. CDR3 bases: TGTGCCAGCAGTGAAGCAGGTATAGGGCTAAGCTCCTACAATGAGCAGTACTTC.

This clonotype came up many times. The V call is TRBV7-8, the J call TRBJ2-7, with D possibly being TRBD1 or TRBD2 (5 bases each). Trimming left V 2 bases short and J 0 bases short, with 11 bases between. CDR3 length equals 15 residues. The germline CDR1 and CDR2 sequences are SGHVS and FQNEAQ. Written as DNA, the CDR3 is TGTGCCAGCAGCTTACGGGGACCGAACTCCTACGAGCAGTACTTC. Its translation: CASSLRGPNSYEQYF.

Ten or more counts support this clonotype. V gene TRBV6-1 combines with J gene TRBJ1-4; 7 nucleotides match TRBD1. The CDR3 consists of 14 residues. Unmatched junction bases numbered 8, after V lost 5 bases and J lost 8 bases. The germline V gene has CDR1 MNHNS and CDR2 SASEGT. This CDR3 reads CASSLDRTTEKLFF. The CDR3 DNA follows: TGTGCCAGCAGTCTGGACAGGACGACGGAAAAACTGTTTTTT.

This clonotype was seen only a few times. A much larger clonotype is one base distant, so this may be a read error. This rearrangement joins TRBV7-3 to TRBJ2-1; 9 nucleotides align to TRBD2. V shed 5 bases and J 10 bases; nucleotides not matched to a gene: 15. Germline loops: CDR1 SGHTA, CDR2 FQGTGA. This CDR3 is built from 16 residues. The CDR3 spells CASSQQAGTSIHEQFF. The CDR3 coding sequence is TGTGCCAGCAGCCAACAAGCCGGGACTAGCATCCACGAGCAGTTCTTC.

The chain uses TRBV6-4 and TRBJ2-3; D is perhaps TRBD2 (6 bases). The V end lost 5 bases, the J end lost 0 bases, and 6 bases lay between the germline ends. The CDR3 has 13 amino acids. Germline CDR1 is MRHNA and CDR2 is SNTAGT. DNA of the CDR3: TGTGCCAGCAGTAGCGGGAGCACAGATACGCAGTATTTT. It codes for CASSSGSTDTQYF.

As DNA, the CDR3 is TGTGCCAGCAGCTCACCTCCAGGGGATGGGGATAACAATGAGCAGTTCTTC. Its protein is CASSSPPGDGDNNEQFF. The chain has TRBV7-4 and TRBJ2-1; possible D gene TRBD1, 6 bases. V was shortened by 4 bases and J by 5 bases, with 21 bases between the two germline ends. Germline CDR1 is SGHVT and CDR2 is SQSDAQ. The CDR3 length is 17 residues.

In this sample, this clonotype turned up many times. The chain couples TRBV11-2 to TRBJ1-4; 8 bases line up with TRBD1. There are 13 residues in the CDR3. Unmatched junction bases numbered 3, after V lost 4 bases and J lost 8 bases. Per the germline V gene, CDR1 is SGHAT and CDR2 is FQNNGV. The CDR3 loop reads CASSSRDREKLFF. Written as DNA, the CDR3 is TGTGCCAGCAGCTCCCGGGACAGGGAAAAACTGTTTTTT.

This clonotype has only a few counts. The V and J genes are TRBV7-3 and TRBJ2-1, with 13 nucleotides matching TRBD2. V shed 4 bases, J shed 3 bases, and the junction held 0 bases outside the gene matches. Looked up from germline, CDR1 is SGHTA and CDR2 is FQGTGA. This CDR3 spans 15 amino acids. The CDR3 DNA is TGTGCCAGCAGCTGGACTAGCGGGAGCTACAATGAGCAGTTCTTC. Translating gives CASSWTSGSYNEQFF.

This clonotype was counted between two and nine times. The chain is built from TRBV13 and TRBJ1-1; possibly TRBD1 for D (5 bases). The CDR3 runs to 13 residues. V shed 2 bases and J shed 6 bases, with 10 bases lying between them. Germline assignment: CDR1 PRHDT and CDR2 FYEKMQ (reference sequence). Here the CDR3 reads CASSLTRGPEAFF. The CDR3 DNA reads TGTGCCAGCAGCTTAACACGGGGACCTGAAGCTTTCTTT.

The chain joins TRBV4-1 to TRBJ2-7; TRBD2 agrees at 7 bases. The J call may be mistaken, given a closer DNA end match to TRBJ2-5. The CDR3 totals 15 residues. Looked up from germline, CDR1 is MGHRA and CDR2 is YSYEKL. The CDR3 reads CASSQDGTIQETQYF. In DNA, the CDR3 is TGCGCCAGCAGCCAAGATGGGACTATCCAAGAGACCCAGTACTTC.

This clonotype was counted many times. The rearrangement uses TRBV28 and TRBJ2-5; TRBD1 is a possible D gene (6 bases). V lost 6 bases and J 0 bases, leaving 14 bases between the germline ends. CDR1 is MDHEN and CDR2 is SYDVKM in the germline V gene. The CDR3 extends over 15 amino acids. The CDR3 reads CASSKLTGNQETQYF. The CDR3 DNA reads as TGTGCCAGCAGCAAGCTAACAGGGAACCAAGAGACCCAGTACTTC.

This sequence joins TRBV7-2 and TRBJ1-2; D is unresolved. The CDR3 runs to 13 residues. Looked up from germline, CDR1 is SGHTA and CDR2 is FQGNSA. V was cut by 4 bases and J by 1 base, with 7 bases left in between. The CDR3 region has the DNA TGTGCCAGCAGCTCAAGTTATAACTATGGCTACACCTTC. Translating it yields CASSSSYNYGYTF.

Concerning this clonotype: Since the CDR3 does not end with the conserved phenylalanine or tryptophan, this likely comes from a read error. The DNA is omitted, as the CDR3 cannot be located on it reliably, and the CDR3 follows TCRdb's listing. V usage is TRBV6-9 and J usage is TRBJ2-3; the table's D call, TRBD2, was not checked against the DNA. The germline gives CDR1 MNHGY, CDR2 SVAAGI. The length of the CDR3 is 14 amino acids, counting both ends. The CDR3 loop reads CASISVYNEQFFGP.

The chain links TRBV6-1 to TRBJ2-3, with D unclear. The J call is uncertain, as TRBJ2-2 better fits the DNA end. The V gene's germline CDR1 is MNHNS and CDR2 SASEGT. CDR3 length equals 13 residues. CDR3 protein: CASVSDSTGELFF. DNA of the CDR3: TGTGCCAGCGTATCCGACTCCACCGGGGAGCTGTTTTTT.

As concerns this clonotype: The limits of the CDR3 on the DNA are not certain, so only TCRdb's listed CDR3 is given. The rearrangement uses TRBV7-5 and TRBJ2-2; TRBD2 is the table's D call and was not checked against the DNA. TRBV7-5 is annotated as a pseudogene. The CDR3 spans 18 residues, counting both ends. CDR3 amino acids: CISVPEAPGLENTGELFF.

This chain connects TRBV7-3 to TRBJ2-6; 8 nucleotides align to TRBD2. The last part of the DNA fits TRBJ2-1 better; the J call may be wrong. This CDR3 comprises 15 residues. Germline values: CDR1 SGHTA, CDR2 FQGTGA. In DNA form, the CDR3 reads TGTGCCAGCAGTATGGGCGGGGGGAGGTGGGATGAGCAGTTCTTC. As protein: CASSMGGGRWDEQFF.

This clonotype is large (0.1 to 1%) in the sample. The junction and the germline gene differ at one end; a read error may be behind it. The genes are TRBV7-7 and TRBJ2-1, with a tentative D call TRBD2 (6 bases). The CDR3 has 13 amino acids. The V gene's germline CDR1 is SSHAT and CDR2 FNYEAQ (reference sequence). CDR3 amino acids: CASSAGTYNEQFF. CDR3 nucleotide sequence: TGTGCTAGCAGCGCCGGGACTTACAATGAGCAGTTCTTC.

This clonotype was seen repeatedly, ten times or more. The rearrangement uses TRBV25-1 and TRBJ1-1, with 7 bases matching TRBD1. The CDR3 runs 17 residues. J gave up 4 bases and V 2 bases, and 13 bases lay outside the gene matches. Germline V gene lookup returns CDR1 MGHDK and CDR2 SYGVNS. The CDR3 DNA is TGTGCCAGCAGTGAAGGGTGGAGCGGGACAGCCGGCACTGAAGCTTTCTTT. Protein product: CASSEGWSGTAGTEAFF.

This clonotype was counted a single time. This CDR3 is missing its conserved last phenylalanine or tryptophan, likely due to a read error. The limits of the CDR3 on the DNA are not certain, so only TCRdb's listed CDR3 is given. The chain carries TRBV6-6 and TRBJ2-4; TRBD1 was called by the table and not checked on the DNA. CDR1 is MNHNY, CDR2 SVGAGI, per germline (reference sequence). The CDR3 length equals 10 residues, ends included. The CDR3: CASSPVGTGG.

This clonotype was counted only a few times. The V call is TRBV18, the J call TRBJ2-3; 11 bases align to TRBD1. The germline V gene has CDR1 KGHSH and CDR2 LQKENI. The V and J ends lost 1 base and 2 bases, in that order; junction bases with no gene match: 5. The CDR3 runs 17 residues. The CDR3 loop reads CASSPLRDRGSTDTQYF. CDR3 nucleotides: TGTGCCAGCTCACCACTCCGGGACAGGGGGTCCACAGATACGCAGTATTTT.

To note about this clonotype: Compared with germline, one end of the junction differs, possibly owing to a read error. The chain couples TRBV7-6 to TRBJ2-4; D is unresolved. The J call is in doubt because the DNA end fits TRBJ2-1 better. Germline V lookup: CDR1 SGHVS, CDR2 FNYEAQ. The CDR3 length is 11 residues. The CDR3 sequence: CVSSPLNEQFF. CDR3 DNA sequence: TGTGTCAGCAGCCCATTGAATGAGCAGTTCTTC.

The V and J genes are TRBV28 and TRBJ2-7; 11 nucleotides align to TRBD1. Germline-derived CDR1 and CDR2 are MDHEN and SYDVKM. Germline trimming cut 10 bases from V and 4 bases from J; bases unmatched to any gene: 9. This CDR3 is built from 14 residues. The CDR3 spells CAIHGGTGGYEQYF. The DNA of the CDR3 is TGTGCCATCCATGGGGGGACAGGGGGGTACGAGCAGTACTTC.

Worth noting for this clonotype: The conserved final phenylalanine or tryptophan is absent from the CDR3, which likely points to a read error. It is unclear where the CDR3 begins or ends on the DNA, so no DNA is shown, and the CDR3 is as TCRdb lists it. J is TRBJ2-7 and V is TRBV7-2; the table's TRBD1 call for D was not verified on the DNA. The CDR3 length is 15 residues, termini included. Germline V gene lookup returns CDR1 SGHTA and CDR2 FQGNSA. The CDR3 loop is CASSSSLSRGYTFGS.

The chain couples TRBV7-6 to TRBJ2-5; TRBD2 matches at 10 bases. The assigned J gene may be wrong: the sequence end matches TRBJ2-7 better. Germline V gene lookup returns CDR1 SGHVS and CDR2 FNYEAQ. This CDR3 has 15 amino acids. This CDR3 reads CASSSLAGEAYEQYF. The CDR3 DNA reads TGTGCCAGCAGCTCGCTAGCGGGAGAAGCCTACGAGCAGTACTTC.

This clonotype was seen at least ten times. This could be a read error, since a much larger clone is one nucleotide away. This chain joins TRBV24-1 and TRBJ2-7, with TRBD1 matching over 9 bases. The CDR3 loop spans 15 amino acids. Germline V lookup: CDR1 KGHDR, CDR2 SFDVKD. V lost 5 bases, J lost 7 bases, and 11 bases stayed unmatched. The CDR3 is CATSARDRVDNEQYF. CDR3 DNA sequence: TGTGCCACCAGTGCAAGGGACAGGGTCGACAATGAGCAGTACTTC.

The gene calls are TRBV7-2 and TRBJ1-1; the match to TRBD1 covers 10 bases. Unmatched junction bases numbered 3, after V lost 4 bases and J lost 1 base. The germline V gene encodes CDR1 SGHTA and CDR2 FQGNSA. CDR3 length equals 15 residues. The CDR3 protein is CASSWTGGGNTEAFF. The DNA for the CDR3 is TGTGCCAGCAGCTGGACAGGGGGAGGGAACACTGAAGCTTTCTTT.

The rearrangement joins TRBV20-1 to TRBJ2-1, with TRBD2 matching over 10 bases. The J call could be wrong; TRBJ2-7 is a better fit for the DNA end. There are 16 residues in the CDR3. CDR1 is DFQATT, CDR2 SNEGSKA, per germline (reference sequence). The chain's CDR3 is CSARAGTSVLSYEQYF. DNA of the CDR3: TGCAGTGCTAGAGCCGGGACTAGCGTTCTATCCTACGAGCAGTACTTC.

The table lists this clonotype with many counts. The J gene is TRBJ2-4, the V gene TRBV25-1; no firm D call. The DNA matches TRBJ2-7 better at its end, which makes the J call doubtful. The germline gives CDR1 MGHDK, CDR2 SYGVNS. The CDR3 loop spans 13 amino acids. In DNA, the CDR3 is TGTGCCAGCAGTGAACCGGGCCTCTACGAGCAGTACTTC. Translating gives CASSEPGLYEQYF.